This T cell receptor (beta chain) originates from a study of identical twins (dated by TCRdb to between 2015 and 2016). About the study as a whole: The study deep-sequenced TCR alpha and beta repertoires from monozygotic twins, unrelated adults of various ages and cord blood to test whether fetal clonotypes persist. Replicate twin experiments were performed at different times using different library preparation protocols to rule out contamination. Summary of the overall study and its limitations: Recombination models systematically underestimated out-of-frame TCR alpha sharing in monozygotic twins but agreed with sharing between unrelated individuals. The excess sharing between twins in beta out-of-frame sequences was weaker because fewer shared sequences reduced the signal-to-noise ratio. Fewer insertions were carried by abundant cord blood beta clonotypes; a weaker similar trend was observed in young adult naive repertoires, while no such trend was observed in memory repertoires. Compared with coincidental sharing between unrelated individuals, out-of-frame TCR alpha sequences shared between twins showed an excess of sequences with low generation probability. Conclusions relied on cross-sectional statistical analysis, since the same donors could not be followed over many years. Invariant T cells such as MAIT and iNKT could partly confound zero-insertion analyses, though diverse VJ usage argued against this for most clonotypes.

CDR1 is given as LGHNA and CDR2 as YNFKEQ, both from the germline V gene. V is reduced by 0 bases and J by 7 bases, leaving a spacing of 9 bases between them. Measured from the cysteine to the phenylalanine, the CDR3 is 14 residues long. Kept here is only the CDR3 DNA, which spans 42 bases and is read in frame from base 1. The library was made by 5' RACE. Sequenced on an Illumina HiSeq 2000. A universal primer binding site was added through template switching, and the final cDNA carried a unique molecular identifier so that TCR cDNA molecules could be counted accurately. Specific primers in the conserved constant-segment region were used to synthesize first-strand cDNA for TCR alpha and beta chains. Each cDNA library was double barcoded, with a SMART-Mk sample barcode plus Illumina barcodes, to control for contamination. TruSeq adapter sequences along with Illumina sample barcodes were introduced in two successive PCR steps. Sequencing of the TCR alpha and beta cDNA libraries was done on the Illumina HiSeq platform using custom primers. The authors processed their data as follows. MiGEC was used to process raw reads and extract unique molecular identifiers, and MiXCR was used to find CDR3 positions. Recombination models were inferred per individual with the repgenHMM and IGoR tools using an EM algorithm. Shared clonotype analysis was performed with the tcR package in R, normalizing sharing by the product of cloneset sizes. Out-of-frame nonproductive sequences were analyzed to study raw recombination free of thymic and clonal selection effects. The public reads were reprocessed in TCRdb via fastp at Q25 and MiXCR, keeping in-frame beta chains. Rows are unified per CDR3 protein, each entry keeping the most common DNA and genes. None of the V and J calls come from the authors' own analysis; TCRdb made them. Across this sample there are roughly 1,500,000 distinct CDR3 sequences, with 25% to 35% seen only once. Together, the top ten hold around 0.25% of the sample.

All donors were healthy Caucasians. On this clonotype itself: The target of this receptor is not known. Nothing much larger sits one base from this clone, and base qualities are not available.

This clonotype originated in a newborn girl in good health. The chain is made from TRBV4-2 and TRBJ1-4; TRBD1 is perhaps the D gene, given 6 matching bases. Source material: cord blood. The CDR3: CASSQDQGFEKLFF. The nucleotide sequence is given as TGTGCCAGCAGCCAAGATCAGGGGTTTGAAAAACTGTTTTTT.